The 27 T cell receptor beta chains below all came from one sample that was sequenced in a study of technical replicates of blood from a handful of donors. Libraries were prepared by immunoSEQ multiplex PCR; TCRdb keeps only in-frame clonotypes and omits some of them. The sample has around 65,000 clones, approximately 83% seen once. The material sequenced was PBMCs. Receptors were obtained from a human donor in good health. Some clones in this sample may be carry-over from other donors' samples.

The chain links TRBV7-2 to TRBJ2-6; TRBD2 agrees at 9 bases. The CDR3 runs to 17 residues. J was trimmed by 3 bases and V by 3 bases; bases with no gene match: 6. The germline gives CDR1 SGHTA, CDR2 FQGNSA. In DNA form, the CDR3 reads TGTGCCAGCAGCTTTCGGGCTAGCGGGGATGGGGCCAACGTCCTGACTTTC. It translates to CASSFRASGDGANVLTF.

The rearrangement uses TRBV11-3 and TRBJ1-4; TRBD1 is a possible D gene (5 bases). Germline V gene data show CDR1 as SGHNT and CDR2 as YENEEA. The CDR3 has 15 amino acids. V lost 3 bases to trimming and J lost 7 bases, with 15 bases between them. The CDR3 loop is CASSFSGWCIEKLFF. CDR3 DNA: TGTGCCAGCAGCTTCTCAGGGTGGTGTATTGAAAAACTGTTTTTT.

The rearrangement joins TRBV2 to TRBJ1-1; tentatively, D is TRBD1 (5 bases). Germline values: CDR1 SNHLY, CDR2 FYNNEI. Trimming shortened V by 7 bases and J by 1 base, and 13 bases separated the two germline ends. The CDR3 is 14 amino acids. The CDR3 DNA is TGTGCCAGCACCCCTCGGGGGGGGAACACTGAAGCTTTCTTT. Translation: CASTPRGGNTEAFF.

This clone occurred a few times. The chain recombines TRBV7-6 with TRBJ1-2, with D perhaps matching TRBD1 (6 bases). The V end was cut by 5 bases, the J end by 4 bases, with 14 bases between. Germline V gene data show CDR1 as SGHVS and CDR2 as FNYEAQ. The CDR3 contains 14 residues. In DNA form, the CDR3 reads TGTGCCAGCAGCCCCGCGGGGGGGGCCTATGGCTACACCTTC. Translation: CASSPAGGAYGYTF.

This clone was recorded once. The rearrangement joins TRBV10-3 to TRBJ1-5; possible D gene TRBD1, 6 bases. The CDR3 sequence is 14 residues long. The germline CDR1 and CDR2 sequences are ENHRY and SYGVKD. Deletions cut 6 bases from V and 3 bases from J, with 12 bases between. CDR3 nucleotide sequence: TGTGCCATCAGCCCAGGGGTGGACAATCAGCCCCAGCATTTT. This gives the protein CAISPGVDNQPQHF.

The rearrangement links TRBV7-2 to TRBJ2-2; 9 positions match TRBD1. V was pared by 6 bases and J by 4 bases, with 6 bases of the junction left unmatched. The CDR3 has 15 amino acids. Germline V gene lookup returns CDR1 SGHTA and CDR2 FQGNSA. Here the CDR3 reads CASRLRQGGTGELFF. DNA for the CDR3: TGTGCCAGCAGACTAAGACAGGGGGGCACCGGGGAGCTGTTTTTT. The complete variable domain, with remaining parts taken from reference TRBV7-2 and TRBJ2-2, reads GAGVSQSPSNKVTEKGKDVELRCDPISGHTALYWYRQSLGQGLEFLIYFQGNSAPDKSGLPSDRFSAERTGGSVSTLTIQRTQQEDSAVYLCASRLRQGGTGELFFGEGSRLTVL.

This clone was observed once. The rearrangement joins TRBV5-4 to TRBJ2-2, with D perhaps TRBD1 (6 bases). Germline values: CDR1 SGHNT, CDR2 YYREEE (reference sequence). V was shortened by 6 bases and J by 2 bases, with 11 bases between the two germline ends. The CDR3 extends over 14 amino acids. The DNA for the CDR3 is TGTGCCAGCAAAGACGGGACAAACACCGGGGAGCTGTTTTTT. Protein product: CASKDGTNTGELFF.

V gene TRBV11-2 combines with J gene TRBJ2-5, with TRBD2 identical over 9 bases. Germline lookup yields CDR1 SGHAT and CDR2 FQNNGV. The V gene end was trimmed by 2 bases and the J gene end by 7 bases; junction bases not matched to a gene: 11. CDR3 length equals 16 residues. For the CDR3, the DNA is TGTGCCAGCAGCTTAAATCCGCGGGGGGGTTCGGGGACCCAGTACTTC. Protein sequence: CASSLNPRGGSGTQYF.

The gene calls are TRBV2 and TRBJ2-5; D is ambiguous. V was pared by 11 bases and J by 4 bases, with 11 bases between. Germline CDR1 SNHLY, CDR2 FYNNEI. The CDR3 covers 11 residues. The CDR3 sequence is CAVGGGETQYF. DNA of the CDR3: TGTGCCGTGGGTGGCGGAGAGACCCAGTACTTC.

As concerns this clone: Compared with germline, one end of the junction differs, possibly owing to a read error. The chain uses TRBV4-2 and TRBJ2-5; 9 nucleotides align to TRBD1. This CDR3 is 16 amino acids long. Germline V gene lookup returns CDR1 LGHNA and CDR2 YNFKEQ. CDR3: CASRQDRGARQETQYF. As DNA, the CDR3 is TGTGCCAGCAGGCAAGACAGGGGGGCTCGTCAAGAGACCCAGTACTTC.

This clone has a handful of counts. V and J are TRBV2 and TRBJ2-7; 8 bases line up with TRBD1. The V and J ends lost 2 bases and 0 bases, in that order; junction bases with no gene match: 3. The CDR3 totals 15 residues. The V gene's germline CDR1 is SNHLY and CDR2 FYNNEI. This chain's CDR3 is CASSELGQGSYEQYF. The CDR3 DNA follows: TGTGCCAGCAGTGAACTTGGACAGGGCTCCTACGAGCAGTACTTC.

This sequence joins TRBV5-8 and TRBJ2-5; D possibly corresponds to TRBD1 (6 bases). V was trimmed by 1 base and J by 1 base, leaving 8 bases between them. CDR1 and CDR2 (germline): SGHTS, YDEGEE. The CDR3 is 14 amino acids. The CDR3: CASSLTGTQETQYF. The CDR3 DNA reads TGTGCCAGCAGCTTGACAGGGACCCAAGAGACCCAGTACTTC. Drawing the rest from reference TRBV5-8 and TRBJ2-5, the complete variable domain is EAGVTQSPTHLIKTRGQQATLRCSPISGHTSVYWYQQALGLGLQFLLWYDEGEERNRGNFPPRFSGRQFPNYSSELNVNALELEDSALYLCASSLTGTQETQYFGPGTRLLVL.

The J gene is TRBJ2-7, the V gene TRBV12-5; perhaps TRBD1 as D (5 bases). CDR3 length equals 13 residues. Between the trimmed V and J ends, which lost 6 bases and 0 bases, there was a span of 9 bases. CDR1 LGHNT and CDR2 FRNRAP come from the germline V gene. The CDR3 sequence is CASGAGYSYEQYF. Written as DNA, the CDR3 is TGTGCTAGTGGGGCAGGGTACTCCTACGAGCAGTACTTC.

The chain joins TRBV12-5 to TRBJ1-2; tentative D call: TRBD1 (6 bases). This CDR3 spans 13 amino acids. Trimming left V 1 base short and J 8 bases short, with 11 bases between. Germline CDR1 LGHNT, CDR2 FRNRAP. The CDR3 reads CASGLGQGLGYTF. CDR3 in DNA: TGTGCTAGTGGTTTGGGGCAGGGGTTAGGCTACACCTTC.

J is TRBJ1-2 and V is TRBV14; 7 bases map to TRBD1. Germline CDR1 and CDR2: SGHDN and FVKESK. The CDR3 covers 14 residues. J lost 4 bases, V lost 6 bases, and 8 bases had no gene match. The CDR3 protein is CASRQTGYGYGYTF. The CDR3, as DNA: TGTGCCAGCAGACAGACAGGGTACGGCTATGGCTACACCTTC.

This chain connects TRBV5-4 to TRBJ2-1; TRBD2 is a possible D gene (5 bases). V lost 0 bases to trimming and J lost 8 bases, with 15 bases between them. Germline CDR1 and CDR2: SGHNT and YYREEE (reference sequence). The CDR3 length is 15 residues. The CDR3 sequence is CASSLASDFGDEQFF. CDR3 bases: TGTGCCAGCAGCTTGGCCTCGGACTTTGGGGATGAGCAGTTCTTC.

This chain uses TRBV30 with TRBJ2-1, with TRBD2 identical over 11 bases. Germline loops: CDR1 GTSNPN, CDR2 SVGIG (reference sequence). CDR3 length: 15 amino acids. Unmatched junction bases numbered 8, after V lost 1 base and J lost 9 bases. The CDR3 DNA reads TGTGCCTGGAGTGCCACTAGCGGGAGAGGTGGTGAGCAGTTCTTC. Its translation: CAWSATSGRGGEQFF.

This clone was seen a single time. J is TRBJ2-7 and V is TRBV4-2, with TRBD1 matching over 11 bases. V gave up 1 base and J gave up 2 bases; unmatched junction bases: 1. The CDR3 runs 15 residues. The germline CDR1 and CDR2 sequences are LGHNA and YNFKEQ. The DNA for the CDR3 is TGTGCCAGCAGCCAAGCGGGACAGGGGGCCTACGAGCAGTACTTC. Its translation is CASSQAGQGAYEQYF.

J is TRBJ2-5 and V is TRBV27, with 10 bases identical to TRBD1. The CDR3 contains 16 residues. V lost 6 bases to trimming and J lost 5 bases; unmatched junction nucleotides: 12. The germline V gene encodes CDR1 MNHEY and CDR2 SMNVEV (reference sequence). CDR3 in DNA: TGTGCCAGCAGCCATGGCCGGGACAGGGGTTGGGAGACCCAGTACTTC. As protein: CASSHGRDRGWETQYF.

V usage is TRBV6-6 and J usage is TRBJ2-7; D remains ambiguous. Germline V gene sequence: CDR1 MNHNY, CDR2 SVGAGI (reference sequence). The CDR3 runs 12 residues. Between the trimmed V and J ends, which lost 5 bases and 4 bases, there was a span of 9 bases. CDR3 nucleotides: TGTGCCAGCAGTCCCTCTCGGTACGAGCAGTACTTC. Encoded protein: CASSPSRYEQYF.

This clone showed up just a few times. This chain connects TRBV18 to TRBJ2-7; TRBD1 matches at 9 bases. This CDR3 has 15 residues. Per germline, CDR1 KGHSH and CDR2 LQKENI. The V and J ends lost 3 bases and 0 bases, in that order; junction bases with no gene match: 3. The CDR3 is CASSPGQGSSYEQYF. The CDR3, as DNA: TGTGCCAGCTCACCGGGACAGGGTAGCTCCTACGAGCAGTACTTC.

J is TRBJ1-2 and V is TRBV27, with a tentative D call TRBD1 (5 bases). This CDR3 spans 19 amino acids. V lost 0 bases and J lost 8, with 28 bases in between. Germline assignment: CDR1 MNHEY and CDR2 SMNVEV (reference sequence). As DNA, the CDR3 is TGTGCCAGCAGTTTATCATTCCCGTGGAGGGGCCCTCGGATGGGGGGCTACACCTTC. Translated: CASSLSFPWRGPRMGGYTF.

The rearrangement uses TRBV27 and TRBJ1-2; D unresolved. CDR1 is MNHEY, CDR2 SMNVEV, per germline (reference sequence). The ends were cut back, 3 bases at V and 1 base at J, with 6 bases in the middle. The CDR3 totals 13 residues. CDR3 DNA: TGTGCCAGCAGTTTTAACAGTAACTATGGCTACACCTTC. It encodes CASSFNSNYGYTF.

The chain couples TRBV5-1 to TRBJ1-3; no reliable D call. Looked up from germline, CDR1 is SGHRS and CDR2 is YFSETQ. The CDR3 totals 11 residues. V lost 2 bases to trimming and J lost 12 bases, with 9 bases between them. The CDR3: CASSFGKDIYF. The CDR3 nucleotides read TGCGCCAGCAGCTTCGGGAAGGACATATATTTT.

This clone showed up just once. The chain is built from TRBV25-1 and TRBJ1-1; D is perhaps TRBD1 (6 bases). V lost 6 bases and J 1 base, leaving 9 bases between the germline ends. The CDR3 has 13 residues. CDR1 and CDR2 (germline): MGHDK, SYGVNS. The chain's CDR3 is CASSRTENTEAFF. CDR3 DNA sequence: TGTGCCAGCAGCCGGACAGAGAACACTGAAGCTTTCTTT. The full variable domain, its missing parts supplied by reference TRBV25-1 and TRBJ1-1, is EADIYQTPRYLVIGTGKKITLECSQTMGHDKMYWYQQDPGMELHLIHYSYGVNSTEKGDLSSESTVSRIRTEHFPLTLESARPSHTSQYLCASSRTENTEAFFGQGTRLTVV.

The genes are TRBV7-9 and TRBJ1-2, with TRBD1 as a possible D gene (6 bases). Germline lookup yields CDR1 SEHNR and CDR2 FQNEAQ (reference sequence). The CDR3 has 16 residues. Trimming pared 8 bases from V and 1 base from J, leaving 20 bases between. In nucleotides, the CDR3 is TGTGCCAGCGAGGCGGCATCGGGGGGGCTTAACTATGGCTACACCTTC. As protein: CASEAASGGLNYGYTF.

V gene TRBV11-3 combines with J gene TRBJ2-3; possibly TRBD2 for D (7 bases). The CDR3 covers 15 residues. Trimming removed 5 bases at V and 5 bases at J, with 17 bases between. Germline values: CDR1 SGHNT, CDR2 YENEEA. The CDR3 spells CASSPGGLHRDTQYF. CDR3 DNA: TGTGCCAGCAGCCCGGGGGGCTTACACAGAGATACGCAGTATTTT.